The TCR beta chain described here comes from a study of control samples from healthy donors and cancer patients. The germline CDR1 and CDR2 sequences are SEHNR and FQNEAQ (reference sequence). Trimming pared 4 bases from V and 2 bases from J, leaving 15 bases between. The length of the CDR3 is 15 residues. Sequencing was performed with immunoSEQ multiplex PCR; in TCRdb, only in-frame clones are kept and a portion is missing. This sample carries about 190,000 clones, 90% to 95% of them seen once, and the ten largest clones take about 2%. The gene calls are TRBV7-9 and TRBJ2-7, with no clear D. The clonotype originates from a man younger than 40 in good health. The sample comprised blood. CDR3 bases: TGTGCCAGCAGCTCCCGAACGGCTGTGACCTACGAGCAGTACTTC. This codes for CASSSRTAVTYEQYF.